This TCR beta chain was identified during a study of blood T cell repertoires in COVID-19. CDR1 and CDR2 from the germline V gene are LNHDA and SQIVND (reference sequence). After removal of 5 bases from V and 7 bases from J, the junction contained 11 bases not matched to a gene. This CDR3 is 15 amino acids long. Assay used: immunoSEQ multiplex PCR; TCRdb lists only in-frame clones, some missing. The sample contains about 140,000 clones, approximately 78% of which appear only once. Sequencing was performed on peripheral blood. This TCR came from an elderly woman with acute or convalescent COVID-19. This chain links TRBV19 with TRBJ2-7, with 10 bases lining up with TRBD2. In DNA, the CDR3 is TGTGCCAGTAGTCCGACTAGCGGGCTGTCAGTTGAGCAGTACTTC. As protein: CASSPTSGLSVEQYF.